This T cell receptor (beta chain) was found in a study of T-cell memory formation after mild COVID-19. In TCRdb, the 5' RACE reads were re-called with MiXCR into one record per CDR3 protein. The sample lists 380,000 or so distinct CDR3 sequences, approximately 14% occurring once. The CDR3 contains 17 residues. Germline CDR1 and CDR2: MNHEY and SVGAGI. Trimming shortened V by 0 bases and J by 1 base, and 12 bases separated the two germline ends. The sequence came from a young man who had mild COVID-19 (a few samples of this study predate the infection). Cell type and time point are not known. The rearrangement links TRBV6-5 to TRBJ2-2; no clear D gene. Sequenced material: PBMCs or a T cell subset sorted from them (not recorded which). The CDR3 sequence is CASSYSESRKNTGELFF. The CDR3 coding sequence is TGTGCCAGCAGTTACTCAGAATCCAGGAAGAACACCGGGGAGCTGTTTTTT.